The 23 T cell receptor beta chains below were found in one sample sequenced in a study of blood T cell repertoires in COVID-19. Data came from immunoSEQ multiplex PCR; TCRdb stores just in-frame clones and leaves some out. This table holds 220,000 or so clones, roughly 90% found once. Sequencing was carried out using peripheral blood. Receptor source: a man in his sixties with COVID-19, enrolled during active disease.

The V gene is TRBV27, the J gene TRBJ2-7, with D possibly matching TRBD1 (6 bases). V was trimmed by 5 bases and J by 2 bases, leaving 16 bases between them. The germline V gene has CDR1 MNHEY and CDR2 SMNVEV (reference sequence). This CDR3 region has 15 residues. The CDR3 loop is CASSQNRVKTYEQYF. CDR3 sequence (DNA): TGTGCCAGCAGTCAAAACAGGGTCAAGACCTACGAGCAGTACTTC.

This clone was seen a single time. V and J are TRBV2 and TRBJ2-1; 9 nucleotides align to TRBD2. Germline V lookup: CDR1 SNHLY, CDR2 FYNNEI. Trimming at V came to 3 bases and at J to 7 bases, leaving 4 bases not matched to a gene. The CDR3 runs to 14 residues. In nucleotides, the CDR3 is TGTGCCAGCAGTGATTGGCTAGCGGGGAATGAGCAGTTCTTC. Translating gives CASSDWLAGNEQFF.

CDR3 in amino acids: CSASKAGEGPLHF. DNA of the CDR3: TGCAGTGCTAGTAAGGCAGGCGAGGGACCCCTCCACTTT. The J gene is TRBJ1-6, the V gene TRBV20-1; D gene unclear. Germline V lookup: CDR1 DFQATT, CDR2 SNEGSKA (reference sequence). The CDR3 runs to 13 residues. Trimming shortened V by 3 bases and J by 12 bases, and 15 bases separated the two germline ends.

V and J are TRBV9 and TRBJ2-7; D possibly corresponds to TRBD2 (6 bases). This CDR3 is 15 amino acids long. Between the trimmed V and J ends, which lost 1 base and 0 bases, there was a span of 11 bases. Germline V gives CDR1 SGDLS, CDR2 YYNGEE. CDR3 residues: CASSVSAGPSYEQYF. The CDR3 nucleotides are TGTGCCAGCAGCGTATCGGCGGGACCCTCCTACGAGCAGTACTTC.

This clone was seen just once. V and J are TRBV5-8 and TRBJ2-4, with TRBD1 matching 7 bases. There are 14 residues in the CDR3. Looked up from germline, CDR1 is SGHTS and CDR2 is YDEGEE. V was pared by 2 bases and J by 5 bases, with 4 bases of the junction left unmatched. The CDR3 region is CASSFGQAENIQYF. The CDR3 bases are TGTGCCAGCAGCTTCGGACAGGCAGAAAACATTCAGTACTTC.

There are a few counts of this clone. The chain is built from TRBV3-1 (or the pseudogene TRBV3-2) and TRBJ1-2; unclear D gene. The CDR3 is made up of 17 amino acids. Trimming removed 4 bases at V and 1 base at J, with 19 bases between. Germline V gives CDR1 LGHDT, CDR2 YNNKEL (reference sequence). CDR3 in DNA: TGTGCCAGCAGCCCCCGCAGGATACCTTTCGGTAACTATGGCTACACCTTC. As protein: CASSPRRIPFGNYGYTF.

The rearrangement joins TRBV28 to TRBJ1-2; D remains unclear. The CDR3 is 11 amino acids. The germline gives CDR1 MDHEN, CDR2 SYDVKM. The CDR3 is CAASSNYGYTF. The CDR3 DNA reads as TGTGCGGCCTCTAGTAACTATGGCTACACCTTC.

This clone has more than one count but fewer than ten. The chain links TRBV18 to TRBJ1-5; D call uncertain. The CDR3 is 12 amino acids. With 0 bases removed from V and 6 bases from J, the gap between germline ends came to 3 bases. Germline lookup yields CDR1 KGHSH and CDR2 LQKENI. CDR3 amino acids: CASSPPGQPQHF. The CDR3 nucleotides are TGTGCCAGCTCACCACCCGGTCAGCCCCAGCATTTT. The complete variable domain, with remaining parts taken from reference TRBV18 and TRBJ1-5, reads NAGVMQNPRHLVRRRGQEARLRCSPMKGHSHVYWYRQLPEEGLKFMVYLQKENIIDESGMPKERFSAEFPKEGPSILRIQQVVRGDSAAYFCASSPPGQPQHFGDGTRLSIL.

CDR3 coding DNA: TGCGCCAGCTCCCGACAGGGGGCTAGGGACGAGCAGTACTTC. Its protein product is CASSRQGARDEQYF. The V and J genes are TRBV10-2 and TRBJ2-7; 10 nucleotides align to TRBD1. Germline V CDR1 and CDR2: WSHSY, SAAADI. There are 14 residues in the CDR3. J lost 5 bases, V lost 8 bases, and 9 bases had no gene match.

The rearrangement links TRBV19 to TRBJ2-7; tentatively, D is TRBD2 (6 bases). The CDR3 contains 15 residues. Trimming pared 1 base from V and 6 bases from J, leaving 16 bases between. From germline, CDR1 is LNHDA and CDR2 SQIVND (reference sequence). CDR3 coding DNA: TGTGCCAGTAGTATAGGACTAGTAGTTGTTAGCGAGCAGTACTTC. Protein sequence: CASSIGLVVVSEQYF.

The rearrangement uses TRBV19 and TRBJ2-5; weak D call: TRBD1 (6 bases). The V and J ends lost 7 bases and 4 bases respectively, with 13 bases between them. Germline-derived CDR1 and CDR2 are LNHDA and SQIVND (reference sequence). The CDR3 runs 13 residues. The CDR3 spells CASNHQGRETQYF. The CDR3 coding sequence is TGTGCCAGTAACCATCAGGGGCGAGAGACCCAGTACTTC.

J is TRBJ2-5 and V is TRBV5-8, with D unclear. V was pared by 4 bases and J by 2 bases, with 15 bases between. The CDR3 totals 15 residues. CDR1 is SGHTS and CDR2 is YDEGEE in the germline V gene. The CDR3, as DNA: TGTGCCAGCAGCACTCGGCTAGGAACTCAAGAGACCCAGTACTTC. It specifies CASSTRLGTQETQYF.

The chain uses TRBV5-1 and TRBJ1-2; D is possibly TRBD1 (6 bases). The CDR3 extends over 14 amino acids. CDR1 and CDR2 from the germline V gene are SGHRS and YFSETQ. Trimming stripped 3 bases from V and 7 bases from J, with 16 bases between. CDR3 DNA: TGCGCCAGCAGCTCGCAGGGGCTCCAGTCTGGCTACACCTTC. This translates into CASSSQGLQSGYTF. Together with reference TRBV5-1 and TRBJ1-2, the CDR3 gives the full variable domain: KAGVTQTPRYLIKTRGQQVTLSCSPISGHRSVSWYQQTPGQGLQFLFEYFSETQRNKGNFPGRFSGRQFSNSRSEMNVSTLELGDSALYLCASSSQGLQSGYTFGSGTRLTVV.

The chain joins TRBV6-5 to TRBJ1-2; 8 nucleotides align to TRBD1. J gave up 8 bases and V 2 bases, and 7 bases lay outside the gene matches. Germline loops: CDR1 MNHEY, CDR2 SVGAGI. There are 14 residues in the CDR3. Here the CDR3 reads CASSYTGQGQGYTF. Written as DNA, the CDR3 is TGTGCCAGCAGTTACACCGGACAGGGCCAGGGCTACACCTTC.

The rearrangement joins TRBV3-1 (or the pseudogene TRBV3-2) to TRBJ1-4; no clear D. Germline V gene sequence: CDR1 LGHDT, CDR2 YNNKEL (reference sequence). The CDR3 covers 14 residues. The germline V and J ends were trimmed by 4 bases and 0 bases, with 6 bases remaining between them. The CDR3 here is CASSPSATNEKLFF. DNA for the CDR3: TGTGCCAGCAGCCCGTCAGCAACTAATGAAAAACTGTTTTTT.

This clone was detected once. This chain connects TRBV29-1 to TRBJ2-1; 8 nucleotides line up with TRBD1. Trimming at V came to 3 bases and at J to 8 bases, leaving 3 bases not matched to a gene. The length of the CDR3 is 12 residues. The germline CDR1 and CDR2 sequences are SQVTM and ANQGSEA. The CDR3 DNA sequence: TGCAGCGTTGACAACAGGGGGGATGAGCAGTTCTTC. It codes for CSVDNRGDEQFF.

The chain has TRBV28 and TRBJ1-2, with 10 bases identical to TRBD1. Germline CDR1 reads MDHEN; CDR2 reads SYDVKM. V lost 2 bases and J lost 7; bases outside the gene matches: 7. The CDR3 totals 15 residues. CDR3 nucleotide sequence: TGTGCCAGCAGTTTAATTGACAGGGGGCGCGGTGGCTACACCTTC. This gives the protein CASSLIDRGRGGYTF.

CDR3 residues: CASSLYLKGNNEQFF. The CDR3, as DNA: TGCGCCAGCAGCTTGTATCTTAAGGGGAACAATGAGCAGTTCTTC. The J gene is TRBJ2-1, the V gene TRBV5-1, with a tentative D call TRBD1 (5 bases). CDR1 is SGHRS and CDR2 is YFSETQ in the germline V gene. The germline V and J ends were trimmed by 1 base and 5 bases, with 13 bases remaining between them. CDR3 size: 15 residues.

The chain recombines TRBV7-8 with TRBJ2-7; D ambiguous. The CDR3 contains 14 residues. Trimming removed 1 base from V and 4 bases from J, with 11 bases in between. CDR1 SGHVS and CDR2 FQNEAQ come from the germline V gene. CDR3 nucleotides: TGTGCCAGCAGCTTAGGCATCGCAGGATACGAGCAGTACTTC. It translates to CASSLGIAGYEQYF.

Worth noting for this clone: This sample includes further DNA sequences coding for the same CDR3. The rearrangement links TRBV7-9 to TRBJ2-7; D is unresolved. The CDR3 sequence is 13 residues long. The germline CDR1 and CDR2 sequences are SEHNR and FQNEAQ (reference sequence). V was cut by 0 bases and J by 0 bases, with 3 bases left in between. In DNA form, the CDR3 reads TGTGCCAGCAGCTTAGCCGGCTCCTACGAGCAGTACTTC. Protein sequence: CASSLAGSYEQYF.

This clone was seen more than once but under ten times. The chain recombines TRBV5-8 with TRBJ2-7; unclear D gene. Germline loops: CDR1 SGHTS, CDR2 YDEGEE. This CDR3 is 17 amino acids long. Trimming removed 2 bases at V and 2 bases at J, with 20 bases between. This CDR3 is CASSLSLRGRYTYEQYF. The CDR3 coding sequence is TGTGCCAGCAGCTTAAGCCTTCGTGGCAGGTACACCTACGAGCAGTACTTC. Supplemented by reference TRBV5-8 and TRBJ2-7, the full variable domain reads EAGVTQSPTHLIKTRGQQATLRCSPISGHTSVYWYQQALGLGLQFLLWYDEGEERNRGNFPPRFSGRQFPNYSSELNVNALELEDSALYLCASSLSLRGRYTYEQYFGPGTRLTVT.

The gene calls are TRBV19 and TRBJ1-6; the D is unclear. Trimming removed 3 bases at V and 6 bases at J, with 15 bases between. This CDR3 is 16 amino acids long. CDR1 is LNHDA and CDR2 is SQIVND in the germline V gene (reference sequence). The CDR3 DNA follows: TGTGCCAGTAGTATTCAAGGAGTACCCGTTAATTCACCCCTCCACTTT. Its translation is CASSIQGVPVNSPLHF.

This sequence joins TRBV20-1 and TRBJ1-1; D gene unclear. The CDR3 has 11 amino acids. The germline V and J ends were trimmed by 7 bases and 1 base, with 7 bases remaining between them. CDR1 and CDR2 (germline): DFQATT, SNEGSKA (reference sequence). The CDR3 protein is CSVPGNTEAFF. The DNA of the CDR3 is TGCAGTGTCCCAGGGAACACTGAAGCTTTCTTT.